The 6 T cell receptor beta chains below were found in one sample sequenced in a study of shared clonotypes between healthy human individuals. Here immunoSEQ multiplex PCR was the method, and the copy in TCRdb shows in-frame clones only, minus some. The sample yields hundreds of thousands of clones, around 79% seen once. The sequencing input was PBMCs. The receptors were gathered from a woman aged 40 to 50 in good health. Some clones in this sample may be carry-over from other donors' samples.

This clone is a singleton in its sample. Here the CDR3 DNA reads TGTGCCAGCTCGGATCGCCGGGGCGCAATGAACACTGAAGCTTTCTTT. It codes for CASSDRRGAMNTEAFF. The genes are TRBV18 and TRBJ1-1, with D perhaps matching TRBD1 (5 bases). Between the trimmed V and J ends, which lost 6 bases and 0 bases, there was a span of 17 bases. CDR3 length: 16 residues. Germline values: CDR1 KGHSH, CDR2 LQKENI.

This clone was seen repeatedly, ten times or more. V is TRBV27 and J is TRBJ2-5; the D is unclear. Trimming left V 2 bases short and J 1 base short, with 11 bases between. CDR3 length equals 15 residues. The germline CDR1 and CDR2 sequences are MNHEY and SMNVEV (reference sequence). The CDR3 sequence: CASSLASFPQETQYF. In DNA, the CDR3 is TGTGCCAGCAGTTTAGCTAGTTTCCCCCAAGAGACCCAGTACTTC.

The rearrangement joins TRBV5-8 to TRBJ2-1; 7 bases are a match to TRBD2. Per germline, CDR1 SGHTS and CDR2 YDEGEE. V was clipped by 5 bases and J by 2 bases; unmatched bases: 13. This CDR3 has 17 residues. In DNA, the CDR3 is TGTGCCAGCAGTCTAAGTAGGGCGGGAGCTACCTACAATGAGCAGTTCTTC. Translation: CASSLSRAGATYNEQFF.

Ten or more counts support this clone. The chain employs TRBV29-1 and TRBJ2-5; D not resolved. The germline V and J ends were trimmed by 0 bases and 5 bases, with 10 bases remaining between them. Germline V gene lookup returns CDR1 SQVTM and CDR2 ANQGSEA. The CDR3 totals 13 residues. CDR3 bases: TGCAGCGTTGAAGAGGCAATCGGGGAGACCCAGTACTTC. It is translated as CSVEEAIGETQYF.

The J gene is TRBJ1-6, the V gene TRBV5-1; TRBD1 might be the D (5 bases). The CDR3 totals 12 residues. CDR1 and CDR2 (germline): SGHRS, YFSETQ. Trimming removed 0 bases at V and 16 bases at J, with 11 bases between. The CDR3 nucleotides are TGCGCCAGCAGCTTGGTTTCACAGGAACTCCACTTT. Residues: CASSLVSQELHF.

The rearrangement joins TRBV28 to TRBJ2-3; the D is unclear. V was cut by 2 bases and J by 1 base, with 16 bases left in between. Per germline, CDR1 MDHEN and CDR2 SYDVKM. There are 17 residues in the CDR3. The CDR3 sequence: CASSLTAPGSGTDTQYF. The CDR3 DNA is TGTGCCAGCAGTTTAACGGCCCCTGGGTCGGGCACAGATACGCAGTATTTT.